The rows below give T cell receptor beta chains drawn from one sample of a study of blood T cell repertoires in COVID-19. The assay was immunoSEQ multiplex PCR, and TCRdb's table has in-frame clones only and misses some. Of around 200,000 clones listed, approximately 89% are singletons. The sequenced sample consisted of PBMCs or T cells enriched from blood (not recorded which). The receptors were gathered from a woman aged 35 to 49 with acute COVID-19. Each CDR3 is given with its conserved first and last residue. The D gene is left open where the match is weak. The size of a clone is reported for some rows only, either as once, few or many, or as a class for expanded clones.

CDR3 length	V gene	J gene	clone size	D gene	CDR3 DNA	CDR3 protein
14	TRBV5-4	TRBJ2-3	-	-	TGTGCCAGCAGCTTGGAACTTAGCACAGATACGCAGTATTTT	CASSLELSTDTQYF
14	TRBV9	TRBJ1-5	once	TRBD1	TGTGCCAGCAGCCTCGGGACAGGGGATCAGCCCCAGCATTTT	CASSLGTGDQPQHF
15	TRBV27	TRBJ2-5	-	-	TGTGCCAGCAGTTTCCAGCACAGGCCTAGGGAGACCCAGTACTTC	CASSFQHRPRETQYF
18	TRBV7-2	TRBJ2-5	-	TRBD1	TGTGCCAGCAGCTTATCGGTCTCCGGGACAGGGGGCCGAAAGACCCAGTACTTC	CASSLSVSGTGGRKTQYF
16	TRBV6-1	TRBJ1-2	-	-	TGTGCCAGCAGTGAAACTCATTTACAGCAGGCCTATGGCTACACCTTC	CASSETHLQQAYGYTF
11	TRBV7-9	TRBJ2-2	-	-	TGTGCCAGCAGCCTTCGGGGGGAGCTGTTTTTT	CASSLRGELFF
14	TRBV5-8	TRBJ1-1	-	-	TGTGCCAGCAGCTTGTGGCCCTCGAACACTGAAGCTTTCTTT	CASSLWPSNTEAFF
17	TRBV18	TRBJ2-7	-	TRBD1	TGTGCCAGCTCACCAAAGCTGTCTACAGGGGGCTATATCGAGCAGTACTTC	CASSPKLSTGGYIEQYF
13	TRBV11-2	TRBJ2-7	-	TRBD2	TGTGCCAGCAGCGGGGGGGGTATGGGCGAGCAGTACTTC	CASSGGGMGEQYF
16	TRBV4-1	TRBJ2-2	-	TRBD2	TGCGCCAGCAGCCAAGTCACCGGCGGGGGGGCGGGGGAGCTGTTTTTT	CASSQVTGGGAGELFF
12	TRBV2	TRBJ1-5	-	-	TGTGCCAGCTCAACAGGGTTCCAGCCCCAGCATTTT	CASSTGFQPQHF
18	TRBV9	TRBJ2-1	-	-	TGTGCCAGCAGCGTAGTCCGGGGAGGGGACAGGACGGACGATGAGCAGTTCTTC	CASSVVRGGDRTDDEQFF
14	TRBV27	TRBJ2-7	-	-	TGTGCCAGCAGGCCCCTCGTAGGAAAGAGGGAGCAGTACTTC	CASRPLVGKREQYF
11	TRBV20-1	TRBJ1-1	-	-	TGCAGTGCTAGAGAGAGGGTTGAAGCTTTCTTT	CSARERVEAFF
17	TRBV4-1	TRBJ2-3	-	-	TGCGCCAGCAGCCAAGACCCTAAAGCGACCGATCGGGATACGCAGTATTTT	CASSQDPKATDRDTQYF
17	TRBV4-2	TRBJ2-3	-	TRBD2	TGTGCCAGCAGCCAAGTAGCAGGGCGGGGGGGCCAAGATACGCAGTATTTT	CASSQVAGRGGQDTQYF
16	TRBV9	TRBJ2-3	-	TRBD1	TGTGCCAGCAGCGTAGCGGCAGGGGGCGCGGCAGATACGCAGTATTTT	CASSVAAGGAADTQYF
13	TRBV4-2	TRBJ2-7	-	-	TGTGCCAGCAGCCCCAGACTATTTTACGAGCAGTACTTC	CASSPRLFYEQYF
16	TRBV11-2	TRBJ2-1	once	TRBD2	TGTGCCAGCAGCTCGGACCGACTAGCGTCCTACAATGAGCAGTTCTTC	CASSSDRLASYNEQFF
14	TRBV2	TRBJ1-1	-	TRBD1	TGTGCCAGCAGCCCCCAGACAGGGCTCACTGAAGCTTTCTTT	CASSPQTGLTEAFF
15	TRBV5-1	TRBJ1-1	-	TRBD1	TGCGCCAGCAGCTTTGCCGGGACAGGGAGCACTGAAGCTTTCTTT	CASSFAGTGSTEAFF
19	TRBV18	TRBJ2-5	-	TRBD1	TGTGCCAGCTCACCAATGGAGAACAGGGGGCGCGGGCTAAGAGAGACCCAGTACTTC	CASSPMENRGRGLRETQYF
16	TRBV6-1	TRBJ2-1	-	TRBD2	TGTGCCAGCAGTGAACTTACCGGACTAGCTGGCAATGAGCAGTTCTTC	CASSELTGLAGNEQFF
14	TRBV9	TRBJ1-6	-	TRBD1	TGTGCCAGCAGCGGCAGGGGGAATAATTCACCCCTCCACTTT	CASSGRGNNSPLHF
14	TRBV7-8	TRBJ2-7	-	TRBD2	TGTGCCAGCAGTCCCGGGACTATCCTTGGCGAGCAGTACTTC	CASSPGTILGEQYF
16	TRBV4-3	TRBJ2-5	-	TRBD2	TGCGCCAGCAGCCCGTACAATAGCGGGAGGGCCGAGACCCAGTACTTC	CASSPYNSGRAETQYF
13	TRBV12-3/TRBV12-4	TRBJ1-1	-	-	TGTGCCAGCAGACACAGGGAAAACACTGAAGCTTTCTTT	CASRHRENTEAFF
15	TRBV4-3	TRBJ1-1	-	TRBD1	TGCGCCAGCAGCCAACTGGGACAGGGGGGGGTAGCAGCTTTCTTT	CASSQLGQGGVAAFF
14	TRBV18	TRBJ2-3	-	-	TGTGCCAGCTCCGCACAGAGGGGCACAGATACGCAGTATTTT	CASSAQRGTDTQYF
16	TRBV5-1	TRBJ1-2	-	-	TGCGCCAGCAGCCCCGGGGGGGCCCGGACTAACTATGGCTACACCTTC	CASSPGGARTNYGYTF
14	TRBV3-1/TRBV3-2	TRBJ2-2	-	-	TGTGCCAGCGAGGTCAAAGCGAACACCGGGGAGCTGTTTTTT	CASEVKANTGELFF